This T cell receptor beta chain originates from a study of T-cell memory formation after mild COVID-19 (dated by TCRdb to the early 2020s). Broadly, across the study: TCR sequence clusters from the two donors were largely donor specific. Two young, previously healthy adult volunteers made up the cohort, one male and one female. T-cell clones expanding and contracting after mild COVID-19 in a couple of donors were tracked by longitudinal TCRalpha and TCRbeta repertoire sequencing.

Ficoll-Paque density gradient centrifugation was the method used to isolate PBMCs. Results and caveats for the whole study, not just this receptor: SARS-CoV-2 specificity was not confirmed for the second-wave clones peaking on day 37. Some responding clones were detected in pre-infection memory, suggesting pre-existing cross-reactive memory T cells joined the SARS-CoV-2 response. Contracting CD4+ clones were found mainly in CM and EM memory subsets, while CD8+ clones were enriched in EMRA. The study covered only a couple of mild cases, and larger cohorts including severe cases with pre-infection samples were considered necessary. Clones that contracted from day 15 to 85 showed balanced CD4/CD8 phenotypes, whereas a second wave of clones that expanded from day 15 to 37 leaned towards CD4+.

This sample was sequenced with an Illumina NovaSeq 6000. Using 5'RACE with constant-segment primers, TCRalpha and TCRbeta cDNA libraries were constructed, with sample barcodes and unique molecular identifiers added in the process. RNA was extracted from every sample with Trizol reagent. Amplification of the libraries took two PCR steps, and the second step added a second sample barcode plus Illumina TruSeq adapters. The libraries were sequenced on an Illumina NovaSeq using 2 x 150 bp paired-end reads. The study's own analysis went as follows. With migec v1.2.7, reads were demultiplexed and then collapsed into UMI-guided consensus sequences. Using mixcr v2.1.11, UMI consensuses were aligned to TRA and TRB V and J templates and then assembled into clonotypes. A clonotype was counted as expanded or contracted only if both edgeR and NoisET called the change significant, with noise models trained on biological replicates. edgeR calls used a false discovery rate-adjusted p below 0.01 and a log2 fold-change threshold of 1. As an exploratory analysis of dynamics, max-normalized trajectories of the 1000 most abundant clonotypes were examined with PCA combined with hierarchical clustering. The CD4 or CD8 phenotype of responding clones was assigned using the separately sequenced CD4+ and CD8+ repertoires. The public reads were run again by TCRdb, first through fastp at Q25 and then through MiXCR, and only productive beta chains were kept. Rows matching on CDR3 protein sequence are summarized as one entry with the most common DNA and genes. The V and J calls, along with clone size, are taken from TCRdb and not from the paper's own processing. The sample table shows about 270,000 distinct CDR3 sequences, and approximately 15% are seen once. 2.1% of the sample goes to the ten largest clones.

The CDR3 goes from the cysteine to the phenylalanine over 12 residues. Kept here is only the CDR3 DNA, which spans 36 bases and is read in frame from base 1. The germline V gene sets CDR1 to SGHTA and CDR2 to FQGNSA. Germline trimming: 3 bases from V, 6 bases from J; junction bases outside gene matches: 1. This clonotype was seen many times. It lacks a known antigen. Per-base quality was not reported, and no clone a single base away is much larger than it. The V gene is TRBV7-2 and the J gene is TRBJ1-1; TRBD1 fits 7 bases in the junction. Sequencing input: PBMCs or a T cell subset sorted from them (not recorded which). The receptor's source is an adult woman who had mild COVID-19 (a few samples of this study predate the infection). The sample titles of this study are shuffled in the database, so cell type and time point are left out; the donor was told from shared clones. CDR3 region: CASSFQGAEAFF. The bases are TGTGCCAGCAGCTTTCAGGGGGCTGAAGCTTTCTTT. Joined to the reference TRBV7-2 and TRBJ1-1 proteins, this CDR3 gives the full variable domain: GAGVSQSPSNKVTEKGKDVELRCDPISGHTALYWYRQSLGQGLEFLIYFQGNSAPDKSGLPSDRFSAERTGGSVSTLTIQRTQQEDSAVYLCASSFQGAEAFFGQGTRLTVV.